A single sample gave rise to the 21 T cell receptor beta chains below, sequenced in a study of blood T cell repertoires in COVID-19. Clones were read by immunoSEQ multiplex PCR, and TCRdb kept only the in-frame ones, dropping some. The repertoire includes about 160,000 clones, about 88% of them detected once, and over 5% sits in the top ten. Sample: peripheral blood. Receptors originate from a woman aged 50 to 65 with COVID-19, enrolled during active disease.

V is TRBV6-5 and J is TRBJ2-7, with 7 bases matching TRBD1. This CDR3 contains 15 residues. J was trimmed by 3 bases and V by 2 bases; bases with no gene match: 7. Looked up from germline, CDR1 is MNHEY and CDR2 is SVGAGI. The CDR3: CASSYHSGQLYEQYF. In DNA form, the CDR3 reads TGTGCCAGCAGTTACCATTCGGGACAGCTCTACGAGCAGTACTTC.

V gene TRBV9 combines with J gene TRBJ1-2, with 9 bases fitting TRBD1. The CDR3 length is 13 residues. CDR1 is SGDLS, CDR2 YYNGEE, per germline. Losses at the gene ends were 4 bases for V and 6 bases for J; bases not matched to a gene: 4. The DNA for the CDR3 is TGTGCCAGCAGCTTGACAGGGGGGAATGGCTACACCTTC. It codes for CASSLTGGNGYTF.

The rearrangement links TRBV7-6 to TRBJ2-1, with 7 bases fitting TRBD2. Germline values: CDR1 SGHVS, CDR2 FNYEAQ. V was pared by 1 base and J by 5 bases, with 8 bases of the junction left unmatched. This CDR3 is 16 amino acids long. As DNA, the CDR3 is TGTGCCAGCAGCTTAGTTCGCCTAGCGGCGAACAATGAGCAGTTCTTC. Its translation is CASSLVRLAANNEQFF.

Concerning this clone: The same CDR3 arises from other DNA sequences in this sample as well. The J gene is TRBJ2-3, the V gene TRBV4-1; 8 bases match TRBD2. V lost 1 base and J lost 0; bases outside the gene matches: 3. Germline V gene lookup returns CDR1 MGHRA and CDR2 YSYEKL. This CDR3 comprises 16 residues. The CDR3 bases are TGCGCCAGCAGCCAAGTGCAGCGGGGGAGCACAGATACGCAGTATTTT. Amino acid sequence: CASSQVQRGSTDTQYF.

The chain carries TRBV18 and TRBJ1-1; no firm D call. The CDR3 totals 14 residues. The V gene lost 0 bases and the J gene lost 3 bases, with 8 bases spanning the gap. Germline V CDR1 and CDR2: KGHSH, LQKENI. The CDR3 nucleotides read TGTGCCAGCTCACCACCAAACAGAGACACTGAAGCTTTCTTT. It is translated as CASSPPNRDTEAFF.

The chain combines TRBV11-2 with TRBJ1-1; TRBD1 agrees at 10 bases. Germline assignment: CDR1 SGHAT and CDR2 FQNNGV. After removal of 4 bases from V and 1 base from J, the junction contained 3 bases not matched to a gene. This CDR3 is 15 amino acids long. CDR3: CASSYRQGANTEAFF. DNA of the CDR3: TGTGCCAGCAGCTATAGACAGGGGGCGAACACTGAAGCTTTCTTT.

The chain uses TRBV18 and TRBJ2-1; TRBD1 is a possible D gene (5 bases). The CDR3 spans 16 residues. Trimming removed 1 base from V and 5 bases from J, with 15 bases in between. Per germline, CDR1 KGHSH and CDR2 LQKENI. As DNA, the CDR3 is TGTGCCAGCTCACCACTTGAGACAGTGTTTCACAATGAGCAGTTCTTC. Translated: CASSPLETVFHNEQFF. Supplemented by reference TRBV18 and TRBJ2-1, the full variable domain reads NAGVMQNPRHLVRRRGQEARLRCSPMKGHSHVYWYRQLPEEGLKFMVYLQKENIIDESGMPKERFSAEFPKEGPSILRIQQVVRGDSAAYFCASSPLETVFHNEQFFGPGTRLTVL.

The CDR3 nucleotides are TGTGCCTGGATCGGGTTTCCCTACAATGAGCAGTTCTTC. Its translation is CAWIGFPYNEQFF. J is TRBJ2-1 and V is TRBV30; the D is unclear. Trimming pared 4 bases from V and 2 bases from J, leaving 9 bases between. Per germline, CDR1 GTSNPN and CDR2 SVGIG (reference sequence). The CDR3 loop spans 13 amino acids.

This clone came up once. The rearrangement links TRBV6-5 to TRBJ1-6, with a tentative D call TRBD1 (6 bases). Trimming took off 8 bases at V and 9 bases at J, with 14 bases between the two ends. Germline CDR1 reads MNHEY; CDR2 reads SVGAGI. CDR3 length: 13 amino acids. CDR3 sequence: CASAYRESSPLHF. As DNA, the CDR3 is TGTGCCAGCGCTTACAGGGAAAGTTCACCCCTCCACTTT.

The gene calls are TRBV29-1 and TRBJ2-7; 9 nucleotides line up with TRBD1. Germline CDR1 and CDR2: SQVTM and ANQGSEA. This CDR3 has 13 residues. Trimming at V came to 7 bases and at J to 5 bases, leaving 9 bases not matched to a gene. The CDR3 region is CSALQGAYDEQYF. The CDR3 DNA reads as TGCAGCGCCCTACAGGGGGCTTATGACGAGCAGTACTTC.

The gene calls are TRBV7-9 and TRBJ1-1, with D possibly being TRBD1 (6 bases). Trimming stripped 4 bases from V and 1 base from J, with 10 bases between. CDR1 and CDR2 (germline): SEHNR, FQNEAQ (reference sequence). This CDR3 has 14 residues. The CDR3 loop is CASSSGTRNTEAFF. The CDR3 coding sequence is TGTGCCAGCAGCTCCGGGACAAGGAACACTGAAGCTTTCTTT.

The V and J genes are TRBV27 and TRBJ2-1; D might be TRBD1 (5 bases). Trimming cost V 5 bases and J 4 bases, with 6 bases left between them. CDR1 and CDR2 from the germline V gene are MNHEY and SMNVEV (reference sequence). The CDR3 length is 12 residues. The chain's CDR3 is CASSPGYNEQFF. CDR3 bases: TGTGCCAGCAGTCCAGGGTACAATGAGCAGTTCTTC.

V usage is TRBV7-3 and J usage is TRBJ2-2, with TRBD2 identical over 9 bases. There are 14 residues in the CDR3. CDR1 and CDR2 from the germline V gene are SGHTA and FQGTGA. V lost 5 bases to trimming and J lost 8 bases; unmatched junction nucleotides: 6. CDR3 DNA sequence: TGTGCCAGCAGCCCGGGGACTAGCTCTGGGGAGCTGTTTTTT. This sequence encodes CASSPGTSSGELFF.

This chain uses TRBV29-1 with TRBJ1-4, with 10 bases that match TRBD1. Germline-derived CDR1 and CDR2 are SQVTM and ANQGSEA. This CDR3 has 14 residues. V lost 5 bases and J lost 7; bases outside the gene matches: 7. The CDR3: CSVSVGQGSEKLFF. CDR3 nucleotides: TGCAGCGTTTCGGTGGGACAGGGGTCTGAAAAACTGTTTTTT.

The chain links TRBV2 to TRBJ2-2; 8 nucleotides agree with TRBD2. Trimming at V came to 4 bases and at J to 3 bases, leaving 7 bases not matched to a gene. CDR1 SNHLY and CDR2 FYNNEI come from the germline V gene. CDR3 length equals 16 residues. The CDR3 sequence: CASSVYSGAYTGELFF. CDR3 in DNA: TGTGCCAGCAGTGTATATAGCGGGGCTTACACCGGGGAGCTGTTTTTT.

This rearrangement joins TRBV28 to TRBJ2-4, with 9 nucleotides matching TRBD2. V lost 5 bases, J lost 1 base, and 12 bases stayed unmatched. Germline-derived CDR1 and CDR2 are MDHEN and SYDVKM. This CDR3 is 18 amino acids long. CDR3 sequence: CASSPILSGGPAKNIQYF. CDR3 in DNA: TGTGCCAGCAGTCCCATTTTAAGCGGGGGGCCCGCCAAAAACATTCAGTACTTC.

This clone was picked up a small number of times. This chain's CDR3 is CASSFDRAREQYF. CDR3 bases: TGTGCCAGCAGTTTCGACAGGGCGCGAGAGCAGTACTTC. J is TRBJ2-7 and V is TRBV6-5; TRBD1 matches 7 bases. V trimming: 4 bases; J trimming: 7 bases; junction bases outside the gene matches: 7. CDR1 and CDR2 (germline): MNHEY, SVGAGI. The CDR3 consists of 13 residues.

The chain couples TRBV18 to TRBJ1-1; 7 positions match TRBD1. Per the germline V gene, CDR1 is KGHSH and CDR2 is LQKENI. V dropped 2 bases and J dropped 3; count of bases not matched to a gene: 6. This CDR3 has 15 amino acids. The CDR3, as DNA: TGTGCCAGCTCACCAGGGGCAGGGGGAGACACTGAAGCTTTCTTT. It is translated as CASSPGAGGDTEAFF.

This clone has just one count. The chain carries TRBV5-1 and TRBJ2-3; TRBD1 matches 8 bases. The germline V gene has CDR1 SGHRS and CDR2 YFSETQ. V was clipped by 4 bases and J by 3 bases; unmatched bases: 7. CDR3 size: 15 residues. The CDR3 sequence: CASSMDRVQTDTQYF. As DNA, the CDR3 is TGCGCCAGCAGCATGGACAGGGTTCAGACAGATACGCAGTATTTT.

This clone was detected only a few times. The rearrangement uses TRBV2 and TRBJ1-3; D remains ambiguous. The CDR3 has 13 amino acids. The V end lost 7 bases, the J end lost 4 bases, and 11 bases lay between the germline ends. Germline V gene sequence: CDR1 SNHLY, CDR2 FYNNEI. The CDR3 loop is CASNGVGGNTIYF. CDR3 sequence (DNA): TGTGCCAGCAACGGGGTAGGGGGAAACACCATATATTTT.

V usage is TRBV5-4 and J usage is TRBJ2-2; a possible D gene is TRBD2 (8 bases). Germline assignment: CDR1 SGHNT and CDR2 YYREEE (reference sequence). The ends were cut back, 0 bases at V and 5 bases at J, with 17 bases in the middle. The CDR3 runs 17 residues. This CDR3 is CASSLDRGIAGTGELFF. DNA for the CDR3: TGTGCCAGCAGCTTGGACAGGGGAATAGCGGGGACCGGGGAGCTGTTTTTT. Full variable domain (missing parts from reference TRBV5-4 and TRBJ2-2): ETGVTQSPTHLIKTRGQQVTLRCSSQSGHNTVSWYQQALGQGPQFIFQYYREEENGRGNFPPRFSGLQFPNYSSELNVNALELDDSALYLCASSLDRGIAGTGELFFGEGSRLTVL.